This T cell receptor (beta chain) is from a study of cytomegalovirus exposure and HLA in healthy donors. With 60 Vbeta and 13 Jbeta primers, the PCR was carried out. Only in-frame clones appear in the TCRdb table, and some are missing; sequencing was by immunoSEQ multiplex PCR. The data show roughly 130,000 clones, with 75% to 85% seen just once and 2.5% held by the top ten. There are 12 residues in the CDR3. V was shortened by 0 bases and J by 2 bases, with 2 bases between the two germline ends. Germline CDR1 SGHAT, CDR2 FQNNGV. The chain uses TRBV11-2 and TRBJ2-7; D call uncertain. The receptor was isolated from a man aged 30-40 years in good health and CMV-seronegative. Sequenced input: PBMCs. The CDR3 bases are TGTGCCAGCAGCTTAGATACCTACGAGCAGTACTTC. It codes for CASSLDTYEQYF.